Given below is one T cell receptor (beta chain) in context. Its antigen is currently unknown. Trimming pared 10 bases from V and 7 bases from J, leaving 16 bases between. CDR1 and CDR2 (germline): MGHDK, SYGVNS. This CDR3 is built from 12 residues. Vbeta (60) and Jbeta (13) primers were used in the PCR. Using immunoSEQ multiplex PCR, the repertoire was profiled, and TCRdb retains in-frame clones only, with some absent. The sample lists 150,000 to 200,000 clones, more than 85% seen once, with 1.5% to 2% in the top ten. The data were obtained in a study of cytomegalovirus exposure and HLA in healthy donors. Overall study context: The Caucasian-associated ancestry cluster contained about four fifths of the approximately 410 genotyped donors. Whole-study results and caveats: When analyzed later, a missense DCLRE1C variant was found to be linked to TCR beta V- and J-gene trimming. In a later analysis, TCR association rates varied by HLA locus: DRB1 most, HLA-C fewest.

The sample taken for sequencing was PBMCs. The receptor was derived from a woman under 30 in good health and CMV-seronegative. The chain carries TRBV25-1 and TRBJ2-5; possible D gene TRBD2, 5 bases. CDR3 amino acids: CATEIPEGTQYF. The CDR3 DNA follows: TGTGCCACCGAAATACCCGAGGGGACCCAGTACTTC.